The rows below give T cell receptor beta chains drawn from one sample of a study of shared clonotypes between healthy human individuals. The data were produced by immunoSEQ multiplex PCR, yet TCRdb's version contains in-frame clones alone and is incomplete. The data show approximately 1,500,000 clones, with around 98% seen just once and about 0.45% held by the top ten. The sample comprised naive CD4+ T cells sorted from blood. The receptor set was obtained from a man aged 25 to 40 in good health. CDR3s leave out the opening cysteine and the closing phenylalanine or tryptophan.

J gene | V gene | CDR3 protein
TRBJ2-1 | TRBV27 | ASSQHLSSEASPREQF
TRBJ2-5 | TRBV5-1 | ASSLLASGSETQY
TRBJ1-1 | TRBV7-9 | ASIPSWGRGTEAF
TRBJ2-5 | TRBV7-9 | ASSRGVQETQY
TRBJ2-1 | TRBV7-9 | ASITGHYNEQF
TRBJ2-3 | TRBV19 | ASNGGSTDTQY
TRBJ1-2 | TRBV6-1 | ASFSGMRAFYGYT
TRBJ1-3 | TRBV6-6 | ASSYSHGESGNTIY
TRBJ1-4 | TRBV28 | ASSSYRQGNEKLF
TRBJ2-1 | TRBV11-3 | ASSLSLGSNEQF
TRBJ2-3 | TRBV30 | AWRRLAGEPTDTQY
TRBJ2-1 | TRBV10-2 | ASSGLTGQF
TRBJ2-5 | TRBV6-6 | ASSYSRVGETQY
TRBJ2-3 | TRBV7-8 | ASSLGAGGTDTQY
TRBJ2-1 | TRBV9 | ASSKDGSSYNEQF
TRBJ2-7 | TRBV7-3 | ASSLEGGRTPYEQY
TRBJ2-7 | TRBV7-6 | ASSLVVSTYEQY
TRBJ1-5 | TRBV5-5 | ASSRSGAPDQPQH
TRBJ2-1 | TRBV4-1 | ASSQDPGPPSSYNEQF
TRBJ2-7 | TRBV11-2 | ASSSNTRLVYEQY
TRBJ2-6 | TRBV19 | ASRVKTGAGANVLT
TRBJ2-1 | TRBV2 | ASLPWGAIYNEQF
TRBJ1-2 | TRBV18 | ASSPDDRVEVLGGYT
TRBJ2-5 | TRBV5-1 | ASAIAGQETQY
TRBJ2-3 | TRBV18 | ASSAIQILTDTQY
TRBJ2-7 | TRBV5-1 | ASSLDPHSRTYEQY
TRBJ2-3 | TRBV9 | ASSGLRGTDTQY
TRBJ1-2 | TRBV5-1 | ASSLEGDYGYT
TRBJ2-5 | TRBV29-1 | SVRLPVDRAGETQY
TRBJ1-2 | TRBV6-5 | ASSPDRYGYT
TRBJ1-2 | TRBV21-1 | ANSPLTDRGWLPEGYT
TRBJ1-1 | TRBV6-5 | ASSYSTGTEAF
TRBJ2-1 | TRBV28 | ASSLSLRGHEQF
TRBJ2-6 | TRBV4-3 | ASSLTTGQGARGANVLT
TRBJ1-5 | TRBV30 | AWSVGKPGNQPQH
TRBJ2-5 | TRBV29-1 | SVRGYQETQY
TRBJ2-2 | TRBV7-3 | ASSPQPSGPNTGELF
TRBJ2-2 | TRBV10-1 | ATNSNTGELF
TRBJ1-3 | TRBV7-9 | ASSLGDRGPSSGNTIY
TRBJ1-5 | TRBV28 | ASGGSNQPQH
TRBJ2-5 | TRBV30 | AWREKGAGETQY
TRBJ2-7 | TRBV10-1 | ASSESTREQY
TRBJ2-2 | TRBV5-1 | ASSYTRVDTGELF
TRBJ2-2 | TRBV15 | ATSRVVLGGYAGELF
TRBJ2-5 | TRBV14 | ASSQDLGKETQY
TRBJ2-5 | TRBV27 | ASSFLAGVETQY
TRBJ2-7 | TRBV7-2 | ASSLAPSGGLYEQY
TRBJ2-1 | TRBV6-5 | ASSYLANTYNEQF
TRBJ1-1 | TRBV28 | ASRENTEAF
TRBJ2-7 | TRBV19 | ASSALAGGVGEQY
TRBJ2-7 | TRBV5-5 | ASSLVGAANEQY
TRBJ1-4 | TRBV2 | ASREQLATNEKLF
TRBJ2-7 | TRBV12-5 | ASAIQSGRETYEQY